This TCR beta chain was identified in a study of shared clonotypes between healthy human individuals. Study-level findings and limits: Sampling used blood alone; tissue repertoires probably differ. The study generally estimated greater richness for naive than memory subsets.

Per the germline V gene, CDR1 is SGHDT and CDR2 is YYEEEE. CDR3 length: 16 residues. Trimming removed 5 bases at V and 3 bases at J, with 20 bases between. Running of the assay took place at deep level. This table comes from immunoSEQ multiplex PCR, and its TCRdb copy is limited to in-frame clones, with some not included. The sample includes around 1.5 million clones, approximately 98% of them seen just once. To note about this clone: The target antigen is unknown.

V and J are TRBV5-6 and TRBJ1-2, with D unresolved. The material sequenced was naive CD4+ T cells sorted from blood. Documented subset: CD45RA+ positively selected. This clonotype was obtained from a man aged 25-45 years in good health. The CDR3 loop is CASSPKRPWRDYGYTF. The CDR3 DNA sequence: TGTGCCAGCAGTCCGAAAAGACCCTGGCGCGACTATGGCTACACCTTC. Variable domain in full (rest from reference TRBV5-6 and TRBJ1-2): DAGVTQSPTHLIKTRGQQVTLRCSPKSGHDTVSWYQQALGQGPQFIFQYYEEEERQRGNFPDRFSGHQFPNYSSELNVNALLLGDSALYLCASSPKRPWRDYGYTFGSGTRLTVV.